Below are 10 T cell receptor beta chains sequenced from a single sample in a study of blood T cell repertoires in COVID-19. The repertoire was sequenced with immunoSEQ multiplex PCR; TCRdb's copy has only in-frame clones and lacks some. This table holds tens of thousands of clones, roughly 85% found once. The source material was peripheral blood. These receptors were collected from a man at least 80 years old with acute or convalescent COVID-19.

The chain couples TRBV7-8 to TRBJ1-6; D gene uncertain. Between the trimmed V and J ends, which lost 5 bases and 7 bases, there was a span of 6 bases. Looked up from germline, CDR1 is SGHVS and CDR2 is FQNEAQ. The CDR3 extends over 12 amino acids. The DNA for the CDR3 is TGTGCCAGCAGCGTGGAGAATTCACCCCTCCACTTT. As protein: CASSVENSPLHF. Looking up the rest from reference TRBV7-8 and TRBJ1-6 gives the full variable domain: GAGVSQSPRYKVAKRGQDVALRCDPISGHVSLFWYQQALGQGPEFLTYFQNEAQLDKSGLPSDRFFAERPEGSVSTLKIQRTQQEDSAVYLCASSVENSPLHFGNGTRLTVT.

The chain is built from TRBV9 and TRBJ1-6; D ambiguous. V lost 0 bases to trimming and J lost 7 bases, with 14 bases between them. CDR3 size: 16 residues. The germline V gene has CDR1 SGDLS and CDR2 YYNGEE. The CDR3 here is CASSVETALPNSPLHF. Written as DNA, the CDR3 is TGTGCCAGCAGCGTAGAAACAGCTCTACCCAATTCACCCCTCCACTTT. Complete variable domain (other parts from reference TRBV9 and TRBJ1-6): DSGVTQTPKHLITATGQRVTLRCSPRSGDLSVYWYQQSLDQGLQFLIQYYNGEERAKGNILERFSAQQFPDLHSELNLSSLELGDSALYFCASSVETALPNSPLHFGNGTRLTVT.

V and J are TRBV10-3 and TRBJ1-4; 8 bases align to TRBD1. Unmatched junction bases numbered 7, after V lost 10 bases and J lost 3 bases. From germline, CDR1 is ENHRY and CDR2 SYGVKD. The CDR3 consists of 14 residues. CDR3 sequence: CATSRGQANEKLFF. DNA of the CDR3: TGTGCCACTAGCAGGGGGCAGGCTAATGAAAAACTGTTTTTT.

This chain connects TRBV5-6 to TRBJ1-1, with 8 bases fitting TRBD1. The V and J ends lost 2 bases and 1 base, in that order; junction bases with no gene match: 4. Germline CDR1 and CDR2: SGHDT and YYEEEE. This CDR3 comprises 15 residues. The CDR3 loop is CASSFQGAGNTEAFF. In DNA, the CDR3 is TGTGCCAGCAGCTTCCAGGGGGCGGGGAACACTGAAGCTTTCTTT.

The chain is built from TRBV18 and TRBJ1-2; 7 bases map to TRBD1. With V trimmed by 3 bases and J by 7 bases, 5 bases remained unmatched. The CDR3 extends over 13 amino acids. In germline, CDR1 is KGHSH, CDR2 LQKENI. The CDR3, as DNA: TGTGCCAGCTCACCCCGCCAGGGGGGTGGCTACACCTTC. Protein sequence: CASSPRQGGGYTF.

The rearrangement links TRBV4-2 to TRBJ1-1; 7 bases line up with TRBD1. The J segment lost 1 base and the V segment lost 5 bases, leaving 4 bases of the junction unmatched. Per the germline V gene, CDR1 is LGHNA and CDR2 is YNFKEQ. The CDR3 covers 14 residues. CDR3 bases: TGTGCCAGCAGCTACGGACAGGCGAACACTGAAGCTTTCTTT. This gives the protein CASSYGQANTEAFF.

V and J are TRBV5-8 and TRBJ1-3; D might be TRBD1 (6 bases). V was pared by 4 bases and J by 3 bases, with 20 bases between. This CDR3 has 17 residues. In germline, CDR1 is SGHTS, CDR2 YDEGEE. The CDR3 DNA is TGTGCCAGCAGCAGGGGAAACAGGGTTGACTTTGGAAACACCATATATTTT. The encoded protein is CASSRGNRVDFGNTIYF.

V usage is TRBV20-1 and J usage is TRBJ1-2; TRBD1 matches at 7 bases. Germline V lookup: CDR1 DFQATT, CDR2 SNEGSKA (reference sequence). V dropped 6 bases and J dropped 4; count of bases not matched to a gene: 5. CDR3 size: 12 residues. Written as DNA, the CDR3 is TGCAGTGCGAGTACAGGGGCCTATGGCTACACCTTC. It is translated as CSASTGAYGYTF.

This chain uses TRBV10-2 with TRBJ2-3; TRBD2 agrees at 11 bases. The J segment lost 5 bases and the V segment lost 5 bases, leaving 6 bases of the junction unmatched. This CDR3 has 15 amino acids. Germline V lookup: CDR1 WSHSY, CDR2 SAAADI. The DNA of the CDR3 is TGCGCCAGCAGTCCGGGACTAGCGGCCATAGATACGCAGTATTTT. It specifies CASSPGLAAIDTQYF.

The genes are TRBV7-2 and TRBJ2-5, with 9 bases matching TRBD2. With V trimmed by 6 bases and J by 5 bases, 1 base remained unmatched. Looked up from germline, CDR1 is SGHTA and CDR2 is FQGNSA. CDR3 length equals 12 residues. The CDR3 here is CASSLAGETQYF. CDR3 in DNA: TGTGCCAGCAGTCTAGCGGGGGAGACCCAGTACTTC.